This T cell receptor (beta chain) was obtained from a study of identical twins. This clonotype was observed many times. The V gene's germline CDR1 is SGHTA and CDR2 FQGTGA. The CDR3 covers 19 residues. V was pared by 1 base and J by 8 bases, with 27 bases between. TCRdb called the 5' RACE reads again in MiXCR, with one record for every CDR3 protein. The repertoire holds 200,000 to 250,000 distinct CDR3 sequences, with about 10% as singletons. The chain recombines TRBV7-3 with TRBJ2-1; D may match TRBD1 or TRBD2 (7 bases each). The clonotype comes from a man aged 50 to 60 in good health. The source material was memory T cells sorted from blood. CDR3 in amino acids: CASSLRGGKRDYPADEQFF. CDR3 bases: TGTGCCAGCAGCTTAAGAGGGGGCAAGCGGGACTACCCCGCGGATGAGCAGTTCTTC.